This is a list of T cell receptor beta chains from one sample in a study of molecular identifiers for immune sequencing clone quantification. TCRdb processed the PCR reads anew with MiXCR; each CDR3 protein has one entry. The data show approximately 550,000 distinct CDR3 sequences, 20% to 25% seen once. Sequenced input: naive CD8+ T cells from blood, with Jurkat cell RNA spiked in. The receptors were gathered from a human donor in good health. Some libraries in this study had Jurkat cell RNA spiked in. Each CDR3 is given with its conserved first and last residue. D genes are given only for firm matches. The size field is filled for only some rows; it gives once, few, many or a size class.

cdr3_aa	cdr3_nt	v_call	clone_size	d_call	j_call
CASSQEMSGNQPQHF	TGTGCCAGCAGCCAAGAGATGTCAGGAAATCAGCCCCAGCATTTT	TRBV4-2	few	-	TRBJ1-5
CARSRDRGFNEQFF	TGCGCCAGGAGCCGGGACAGGGGTTTCAATGAGCAGTTCTTC	TRBV5-1	-	TRBD1	TRBJ2-1
CASSFPGSTEAFF	TGTGCCAGCAGCTTTCCAGGGTCTACTGAAGCTTTCTTT	TRBV7-6	many	-	TRBJ1-1
CASSMGTRTVSGELFF	TGTGCCAGTAGTATGGGGACTAGGACCGTGAGCGGGGAGCTGTTTTTT	TRBV19	once	TRBD2	TRBJ2-2
CASSYGDPIYEQYF	TGTGCCAGCAGTTACGGGGACCCAATCTACGAGCAGTACTTC	TRBV6-6	many	-	TRBJ2-7
CAWSVKVSGGDEQYF	TGTGCCTGGAGTGTAAAGGTTAGCGGGGGCGACGAGCAGTACTTC	TRBV30	-	TRBD2	TRBJ2-7
CASSQETSTYEQYF	TGTGCCAGCAGCCAAGAGACTAGTACCTACGAGCAGTACTTC	TRBV7-2	-	-	TRBJ2-7
CSVVRSRDGYTF	TGCAGCGTTGTGCGCAGCAGGGATGGCTACACCTTC	TRBV29-1	-	-	TRBJ1-2
CAWSYRYSHNTEAFF	TGTGCCTGGAGTTATAGGTACAGCCACAACACTGAAGCTTTCTTT	TRBV30	-	-	TRBJ1-1
CASSQSGASDTQYF	TGTGCCAGCAGCCAATCGGGAGCTTCAGATACGCAGTATTTT	TRBV16	-	-	TRBJ2-3
CASSNGYNEQFF	TGTGCCAGCTCCAATGGATACAATGAGCAGTTCTTC	TRBV6-5	many	-	TRBJ2-1
CASSLRDSPYEQYF	TGTGCCAGCAGCCTGCGGGACAGCCCCTACGAGCAGTACTTC	TRBV5-4	many	-	TRBJ2-7
CASSSLRGRELPDTQYF	TGTGCCAGCAGCTCCTTAAGGGGGCGGGAGCTCCCAGATACGCAGTATTTT	TRBV7-6	many	-	TRBJ2-3
CASSQDWQNTEAFF	TGTGCCAGCAGCCAAGATTGGCAGAACACTGAAGCTTTCTTT	TRBV4-2	many	-	TRBJ1-1
CAISEERTGTYTEAFF	TGTGCCATCAGTGAGGAGAGGACAGGGACTTACACTGAAGCTTTCTTT	TRBV10-3	few	TRBD1	TRBJ1-1
CASSLIVGTSGTYEQYF	TGTGCCAGCAGCTTGATCGTTGGGACTAGCGGTACCTACGAGCAGTACTTC	TRBV11-2	-	TRBD2	TRBJ2-7